A selection of T cell receptor beta chains follows, all from one sample in a study of cytomegalovirus exposure and HLA in healthy donors. Assay: immunoSEQ multiplex PCR; the TCRdb copy retains only in-frame clones and omits some. The sample comprises about 200,000 clones, roughly 79% of which are singletons, and approximately 2% rests with the top ten. Sequencing input: PBMCs. The receptor source for this set is a male donor in good health and CMV-seronegative. Both conserved end residues are part of each CDR3. The D gene is left open where the match is weak. Clone sizes are given selectively: once, few, many, or a class where the clone is expanded.

size	D	length	V	J	CDR3	DNA
NA	NA	13	TRBV19	TRBJ1-2	CASSPPTDYGYTF	TGTGCCAGTAGTCCCCCGACAGACTATGGCTACACCTTC
NA	TRBD2	14	TRBV30	TRBJ2-7	CAWTALAGAYEQYF	TGTGCCTGGACTGCACTAGCGGGAGCCTACGAGCAGTACTTC
few	TRBD1	16	TRBV27	TRBJ2-3	CASSLSAGTGKDTQYF	TGTGCCAGCAGTTTATCTGCCGGGACAGGGAAGGATACGCAGTATTTT
NA	NA	12	TRBV29-1	TRBJ2-2	CSVAKNTGELFF	TGCAGCGTTGCCAAGAACACCGGGGAGCTGTTTTTT
NA	TRBD1	14	TRBV4-1	TRBJ1-1	CASRQGPMNTEAFF	TGCGCCAGTAGACAGGGCCCTATGAACACTGAAGCTTTCTTT
NA	NA	15	TRBV21-1	TRBJ2-7	CASSKLTGKNYEQYF	TGTGCCAGCAGCAAATTAACAGGGAAAAACTACGAGCAGTACTTC
few	TRBD2	16	TRBV30	TRBJ2-7	CAWSESGGTRSYEQYF	TGTGCCTGGAGTGAAAGCGGGGGGACCCGCTCCTACGAGCAGTACTTC
NA	NA	11	TRBV6-5	TRBJ2-7	CASREQGRQYF	TGTGCCAGCAGAGAGCAGGGGAGGCAGTACTTC
NA	NA	13	TRBV6-6	TRBJ1-3	CASRGQQGNTIYF	TGTGCCAGCAGGGGGCAGCAAGGAAACACCATATATTTT
NA	NA	13	TRBV6-4	TRBJ1-2	CASSLKPGYGYTF	TGTGCCAGCAGCCTCAAACCGGGCTATGGCTACACCTTC
NA	NA	14	TRBV2	TRBJ1-6	CASIGARPNSPLHF	TGTGCCAGCATAGGGGCACGGCCTAATTCACCCCTCCACTTT
once	NA	15	TRBV6-5	TRBJ2-6	CASSYSSSGANVLTF	TGTGCCAGCAGTTACTCGAGCTCTGGGGCCAACGTCCTGACTTTC
NA	TRBD1	17	TRBV18	TRBJ1-2	CASSLRRDSRILDGYTF	TGTGCCAGCTCACTAAGACGGGACAGTAGGATTTTGGATGGCTACACCTTC
NA	NA	14	TRBV12-5	TRBJ1-2	CASGFSGLDYGYTF	TGTGCTAGTGGCTTTAGCGGGTTAGACTATGGCTACACCTTC
NA	TRBD1	13	TRBV6-5	TRBJ1-2	CASSRRGNYGYTF	TGTGCCAGCAGCCGCAGGGGGAACTATGGCTACACCTTC
NA	NA	12	TRBV28	TRBJ1-4	CATRQTNEKLFF	TGTGCCACCCGACAAACTAATGAAAAACTGTTTTTT
few	TRBD1	15	TRBV4-1	TRBJ1-4	CASSHNTGGSEKLFF	TGCGCCAGCAGCCATAACACAGGGGGCAGTGAAAAACTGTTTTTT
NA	NA	15	TRBV7-3	TRBJ2-7	CASSLESGAPYEQYF	TGTGCCAGCAGCTTGGAATCTGGGGCCCCCTACGAGCAGTACTTC
NA	NA	17	TRBV19	TRBJ1-4	CASSIIQGPTLNEKLFF	TGTGCCAGTAGTATCATCCAGGGGCCTACTCTTAATGAAAAACTGTTTTTT
NA	NA	14	TRBV4-3	TRBJ2-2	CASSQGGGTGELFF	TGCGCCAGCAGCCAAGGGGGCGGCACCGGGGAGCTGTTTTTT
NA	TRBD2	15	TRBV5-3	TRBJ2-4	CARSLASGGKNIQYF	TGTGCCAGAAGCTTAGCTAGCGGGGGGAAAAACATTCAGTACTTC
few	NA	16	TRBV11-2	TRBJ1-3	CASSLGGQLSGNTIYF	TGTGCCAGCAGCTTAGGTGGACAGCTCTCTGGAAACACCATATATTTT
few	NA	14	TRBV25-1	TRBJ1-3	CASSDAGGRNTIYF	TGTGCCAGCAGTGACGCGGGGGGAAGAAACACCATATATTTT
NA	NA	17	TRBV6-1	TRBJ2-2	CASSEIYVVADWDELFF	TGTGCCAGCAGTGAAATTTATGTTGTGGCGGACTGGGATGAGCTGTTTTTT
NA	NA	13	TRBV25-1	TRBJ2-7	CASSDPGGHEQYF	TGTGCCAGCAGTGACCCCGGGGGTCACGAGCAGTACTTC
NA	NA	15	TRBV7-9	TRBJ2-3	CASSLGAVNTDTQYF	TGTGCCAGCAGCTTGGGGGCCGTCAACACAGATACGCAGTATTTT
NA	TRBD2	18	TRBV6-4	TRBJ2-3	CASSGTLGLAGGRDTQYF	TGTGCCAGCAGCGGAACGCTGGGACTAGCGGGAGGGAGAGATACGCAGTATTTT
NA	NA	14	TRBV29-1	TRBJ1-2	CSVSPGIANYGYTF	TGCAGCGTCTCCCCAGGGATAGCTAACTATGGCTACACCTTC
NA	NA	13	TRBV30	TRBJ1-1	CAWSVGGTTEAFF	TGTGCCTGGAGTGTCGGGGGTACAACCGAAGCTTTCTTT
NA	NA	15	TRBV28	TRBJ1-3	CASSPTGISGNTIYF	TGTGCCAGCAGTCCAACAGGGATCTCTGGAAACACCATATATTTT
few	NA	14	TRBV30	TRBJ2-3	CAWSSAGQADTQYF	TGTGCCTGGAGTTCGGCCGGCCAGGCAGATACGCAGTATTTT
NA	TRBD1	14	TRBV30	TRBJ1-2	CAWSVQGATYGYTF	TGTGCCTGGAGTGTACAGGGGGCGACCTATGGCTACACCTTC
NA	NA	16	TRBV28	TRBJ2-2	CASSLFSRANTGELFF	TGTGCCAGCAGTTTATTCAGCAGGGCGAACACCGGGGAGCTGTTTTTT